Listed here is a single TCR beta chain. The source of the sample is a study of T cell responses to AZD1222 COVID-19 vaccine. Germline assignment: CDR1 SGHNT and CDR2 YYREEE (reference sequence). The V and J ends lost 3 bases and 7 bases, in that order; junction bases with no gene match: 12. This CDR3 region has 16 residues. Here immunoSEQ multiplex PCR was the method, and the copy in TCRdb shows in-frame clones only, minus some. Of 130,000 to 150,000 clones listed, approximately 91% are singletons. The sample consisted of peripheral blood, taken 28 days after the second AZD1222 dose. The J gene is TRBJ1-2, the V gene TRBV5-4; 10 bases are a match to TRBD1. The sequence was obtained from an adult who received the AZD1222 COVID-19 vaccine. As DNA, the CDR3 is TGTGCCAGCAGCTCACCAACCGGGACAGGGGATGGTGGCTACACCTTC. Translated: CASSSPTGTGDGGYTF.